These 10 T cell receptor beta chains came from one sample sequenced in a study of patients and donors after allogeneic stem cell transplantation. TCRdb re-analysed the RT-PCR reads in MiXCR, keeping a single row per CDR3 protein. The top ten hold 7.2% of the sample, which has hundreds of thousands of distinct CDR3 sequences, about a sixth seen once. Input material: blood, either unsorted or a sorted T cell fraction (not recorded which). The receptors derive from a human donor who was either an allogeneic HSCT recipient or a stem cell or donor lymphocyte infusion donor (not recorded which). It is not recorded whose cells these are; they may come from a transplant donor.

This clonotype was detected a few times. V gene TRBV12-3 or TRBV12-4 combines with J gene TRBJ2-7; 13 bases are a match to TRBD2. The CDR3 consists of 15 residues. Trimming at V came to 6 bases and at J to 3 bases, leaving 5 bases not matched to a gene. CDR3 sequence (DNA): TGTGCCAGCAGACAGGGACTAGCGGGATACTACGAGCAGTACTTC. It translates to CASRQGLAGYYEQYF.

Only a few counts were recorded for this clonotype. CDR3 amino acids: CASTYERTEAFF. As DNA, the CDR3 is TGTGCCAGCACCTACGAGAGGACTGAAGCTTTCTTT. The genes are TRBV12-3 or TRBV12-4 and TRBJ1-1; D not certain. Trimming removed 7 bases at V and 5 bases at J, with 11 bases between. The CDR3 has 12 residues.

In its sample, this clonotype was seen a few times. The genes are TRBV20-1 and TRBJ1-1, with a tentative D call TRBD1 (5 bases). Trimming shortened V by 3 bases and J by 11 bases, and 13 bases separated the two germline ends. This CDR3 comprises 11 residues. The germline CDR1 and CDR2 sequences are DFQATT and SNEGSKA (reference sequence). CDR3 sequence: CSASRVGKAFF. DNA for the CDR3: TGCAGTGCTAGCAGGGTCGGGAAGGCTTTCTTT.

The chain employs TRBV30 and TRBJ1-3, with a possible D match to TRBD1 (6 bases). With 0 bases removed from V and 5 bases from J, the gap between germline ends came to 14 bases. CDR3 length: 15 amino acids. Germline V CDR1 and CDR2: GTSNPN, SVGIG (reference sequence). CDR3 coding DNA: TGTGCCTGGAGTGTACAGTCAGGGGTTAGAAACACCATATATTTT. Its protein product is CAWSVQSGVRNTIYF.

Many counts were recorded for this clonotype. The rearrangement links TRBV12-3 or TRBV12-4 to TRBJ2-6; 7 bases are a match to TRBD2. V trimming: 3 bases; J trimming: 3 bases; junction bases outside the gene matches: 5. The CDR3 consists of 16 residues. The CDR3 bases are TGTGCCAGCAGTTTCACGGGGGGAAGTGGGGCCAACGTCCTGACTTTC. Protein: CASSFTGGSGANVLTF.

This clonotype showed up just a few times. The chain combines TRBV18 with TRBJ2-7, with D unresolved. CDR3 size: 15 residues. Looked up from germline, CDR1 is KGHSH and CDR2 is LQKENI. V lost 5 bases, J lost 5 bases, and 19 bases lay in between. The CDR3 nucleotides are TGTGCCAGCTCAAAAACAGCAAAGGCGGACCACGAGCAGTACTTC. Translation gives CASSKTAKADHEQYF. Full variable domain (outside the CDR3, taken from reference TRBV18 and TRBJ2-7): NAGVMQNPRHLVRRRGQEARLRCSPMKGHSHVYWYRQLPEEGLKFMVYLQKENIIDESGMPKERFSAEFPKEGPSILRIQQVVRGDSAAYFCASSKTAKADHEQYFGPGTRLTVT.

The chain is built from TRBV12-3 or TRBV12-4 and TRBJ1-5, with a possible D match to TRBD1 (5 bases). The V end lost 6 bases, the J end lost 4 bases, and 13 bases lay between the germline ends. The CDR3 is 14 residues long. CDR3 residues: CASSFGTANQPQHF. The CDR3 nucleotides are TGTGCCAGCAGCTTTGGGACTGCAAATCAGCCCCAGCATTTT.

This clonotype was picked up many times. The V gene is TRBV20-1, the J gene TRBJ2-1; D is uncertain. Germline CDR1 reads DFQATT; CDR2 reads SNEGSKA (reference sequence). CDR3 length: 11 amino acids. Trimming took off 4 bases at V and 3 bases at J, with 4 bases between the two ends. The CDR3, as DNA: TGCAGTGCTAACGGCTACAATGAGCAGTTCTTC. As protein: CSANGYNEQFF.

The CDR3 DNA follows: TGTGCCAGCAGCTTTCATCAGGATGGATACTCACCCCTCCACTTT. Its translation is CASSFHQDGYSPLHF. The chain is built from TRBV7-8 and TRBJ1-6; D call uncertain. This CDR3 is 15 amino acids long. CDR1 and CDR2 from the germline V gene are SGHVS and FQNEAQ. V was shortened by 3 bases and J by 10 bases, with 16 bases between the two germline ends.

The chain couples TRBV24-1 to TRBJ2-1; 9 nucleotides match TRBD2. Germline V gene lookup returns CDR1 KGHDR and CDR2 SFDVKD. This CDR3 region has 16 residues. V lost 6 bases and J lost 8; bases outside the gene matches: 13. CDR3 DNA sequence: TGTGCCACCAGTACCCTAGCGGGGAGAAGATCGGATGAGCAGTTCTTC. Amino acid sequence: CATSTLAGRRSDEQFF.